These T cell receptor beta chains were read from a single sample in a study of shared clonotypes between healthy human individuals. Sequenced by immunoSEQ multiplex PCR; TCRdb stores in-frame clones only, minus some. The sample has about 2.4 million clones; over 85% are singletons. The sample taken for sequencing was naive CD4+ T cells sorted from blood. Receptors originate from a man between 18 and 29 years old in good health. The CDR3 runs from the conserved cysteine through the conserved F or W. A D gene is named only where the DNA matches it firmly. Clone size is stated in some rows and not others, as once, few, many or a class when expanded.

j_call,d_call,clone_size,v_call,cdr3_nt,cdr3_aa
TRBJ1-3,-,-,TRBV11-2,TGTGCCAGCAGCTCCCCCCGAACAAAAGGAAACACCATATATTTT,CASSSPRTKGNTIYF
TRBJ1-6,-,-,TRBV5-1,TGCGCCAGCAGCTTGGAGGGTTTTTACAATTCACCCCTCCACTTT,CASSLEGFYNSPLHF
TRBJ2-7,TRBD2,-,TRBV28,TGTGCCAGTCTCGCGGCGGGGGGATCGTTCGAGCAGTACTTC,CASLAAGGSFEQYF
TRBJ1-1,-,-,TRBV18,TGTGCCAGCTCCGGTAGAGTTAGTGAAGCTTTCTTT,CASSGRVSEAFF
TRBJ2-7,-,-,TRBV5-6,TGTGCCAGCAGCGCCGACTACGAGCAGTACTTC,CASSADYEQYF
TRBJ1-4,-,few,TRBV30,TGTGCCTGGAGTGTACAGGACGGTGAAAAACTGTTTTTT,CAWSVQDGEKLFF
TRBJ2-7,TRBD1,-,TRBV6-1,TGTGCCAGCAGTGAAGGGGTCACGGGACAGGGCGGGTACGAGCAGTACTTC,CASSEGVTGQGGYEQYF
TRBJ1-1,-,-,TRBV5-4,TGTGCCAGCAGCTTGGACAGGGCCCCACCGGGGGCTTTCTTT,CASSLDRAPPGAFF
TRBJ2-7,TRBD2,-,TRBV11-2,TGTGCCAGCAGCCTTTTTAGCGGGAGGGTCACCTACGAGCAGTACTTC,CASSLFSGRVTYEQYF
TRBJ2-7,TRBD2,-,TRBV5-4,TGTGCCAGCAGCTCCGCTAGCGGGGGGGCTCGTGAGCAGTACTTC,CASSSASGGAREQYF
TRBJ1-3,TRBD1,-,TRBV11-2,TGTGCCAGCAGTACAGGGGGCATATCTGGAAACACCATATATTTT,CASSTGGISGNTIYF
TRBJ1-3,-,-,TRBV19,TGTGCCAGTAGTATAGACGACTTCTTCTCTGGAAACACCATATATTTT,CASSIDDFFSGNTIYF
TRBJ2-7,-,-,TRBV7-2,TGTGCCAGCAGCTTGGGCAGGGCTGAAGAGCAGTACTTC,CASSLGRAEEQYF
TRBJ1-1,-,once,TRBV9,TGTGCCAGCAGCGCCGGCGCCCCCCACATGAACACTGAAGCTTTCTTT,CASSAGAPHMNTEAFF
TRBJ1-1,-,-,TRBV7-2,TGTGCCAGCAGCCCAAGGGGCACTGAAGCTTTCTTT,CASSPRGTEAFF
TRBJ1-1,-,-,TRBV5-1,TGCGCCAGCAGCTTGGCCGCGGCGAACACTGAAGCTTTCTTT,CASSLAAANTEAFF
TRBJ2-7,-,-,TRBV7-9,TGTGCCAGCAGCCCGGGAACCTACGAGCAGTACTTC,CASSPGTYEQYF
TRBJ2-2,-,-,TRBV9,TGTGCCAGCAGCGTATCTTCCGGAACCACCGGGGAGCTGTTTTTT,CASSVSSGTTGELFF
TRBJ2-3,-,-,TRBV5-1,TGCGCCAGCAGCCGCAGGGGAAGCACAGATACGCAGTATTTT,CASSRRGSTDTQYF
TRBJ2-1,-,-,TRBV10-3,TGTGCCATCAGTGAGTCGAGTCCGGTCAATGAGCAGTTCTTC,CAISESSPVNEQFF
TRBJ2-1,TRBD2,-,TRBV10-3,TGTGCCATCAGTGAGCCTGGGACTAGCGGGAGCAACCAGCAGTTCTTC,CAISEPGTSGSNQQFF
TRBJ1-1,TRBD1,-,TRBV7-9,TGTGCCAGCAGCTTAATAGGGGGCAGAATGAACACTGAAGCTTTCTTT,CASSLIGGRMNTEAFF
TRBJ1-5,TRBD1,-,TRBV9,TGTGCCGGTCCTCTAGCACAGGGGGTTATCTATAGCAATCAGCCCCAGCATTTT,CAGPLAQGVIYSNQPQHF
TRBJ2-5,TRBD1,-,TRBV12-5,TGTGCTAGTGGTTTGTACCAGGGGGCACGGGAGACCCAGTACTTC,CASGLYQGARETQYF
TRBJ2-3,TRBD2,once,TRBV5-1,TGCGCCAGCAGCTTCGGGGGGGTCACAGATACGCAGTATTTT,CASSFGGVTDTQYF
TRBJ1-6,-,-,TRBV6-4,TGTGCCAGCAAAATGGAGGGGGGGTCCTATAATTCACCCCTCCACTTT,CASKMEGGSYNSPLHF
TRBJ2-1,-,-,TRBV4-1,TGCGCCAGCAGCCATATAAAGTCCCCGGCATACAATGAGCAGTTCTTC,CASSHIKSPAYNEQFF